The T cell receptor (beta chain) described here comes from a study of blood T cell repertoires in COVID-19 (dated by TCRdb to the early 2020s). For the wider study: Samples from collaborators originated in the United States, Italy and Spain and spanned both the acute and convalescent phases of COVID-19. The material from the prospective study consisted of cDNA or gDNA derived from T cells, B-cell-depleted T cells, or PBMCs. The dataset comprised deeply sampled blood TCRbeta repertoires from subjects exposed to, actively infected with, or recovered from COVID-19. The repertoires were made available in a free public database intended to serve as a resource for research on the immune response to SARS-CoV-2. The samples were drawn from the first 160 participants of the ongoing ImmuneRACE study and from under 1,500 subjects provided by 6 global collaborators. The sample metadata nearly always contained a de-identified subject ID, COVID-19 status, age in years and sex. Where HLA class I and class II types were available, the types were taken from metadata supplied by the sample provider, not from assay-based typing.

What the authors observed across the whole study: The quantity of clinical and demographic metadata differed by source and by participant and was supplied without curation.

TCRbeta CDR3 regions were amplified from genomic DNA by means of the immunoSEQ Assay, a bias-controlled multiplex PCR. The paper's data handling went like this. The number of nucleated cells in each sample was estimated from the amplification of reference gene primers within the assay. Sequence reads were collapsed and filtered to measure the absolute abundance of every unique TCRbeta CDR3 rearrangement. For each sample, productive Simpson clonality was calculated as the square root of Simpson's diversity index across productive rearrangements. The table comes from immuneACCESS by way of TCRdb, which keeps in-frame sequences with V and J called. Part of the clones is missing from these tables; in studies checked, under half for an unresolved V gene and the rest for unknown reasons. V and J calls and clone size are given by that table; D and trimming were obtained from the DNA. The sample table records 250,000 to 350,000 clones; roughly 90% of these occur just once. Jointly, the top ten make up 11% of the sample.

This clone came up a few times. Its antigen is unknown. Per-base quality was not reported, and no clone a single base away is much larger than it. In Seattle, one collaborating source enrolled patients while the infection was active and tracked those patients longitudinally over the course of disease. The collaborating institutions used their own protocols to collect whole blood in K2EDTA tubes. For TCRbeta analysis, collaborators shipped samples as frozen whole blood, isolated PBMCs, or DNA extracted from either of those sample types. V ends up 4 bases short and J 2 bases short, with an unmatched junction base count of 8. The germline V gene encodes CDR1 SGHRS and CDR2 YFSETQ. Measured from the cysteine to the phenylalanine, the CDR3 is 15 residues long. Kept here is only the CDR3 DNA, which spans 45 bases and is read in frame from base 1.

Recombination joined TRBV5-1 with TRBJ2-7; 8 of the junction bases match TRBD1. Sequencing input: peripheral blood. The clonotype originates from a woman aged 25 to 39 with COVID-19, enrolled during active disease. The DNA sequence is TGCGCCAGCAGCCCCACCGGACAGGGCCCCTACGAGCAGTACTTC. Protein translation: CASSPTGQGPYEQYF.